The present entry profiles one T cell receptor beta chain with its context. The Seattle patients, enrolled during active infection, were followed longitudinally. Authors' processing steps: Estimates of nucleated cell counts were drawn from the amplification of reference gene primers. The protocol was immunoSEQ multiplex PCR, while the TCRdb copy is restricted to in-frame clones and leaves out a portion. V and J calls and clone size are copied from that table; D and trimming were computed from the DNA. Altogether 250,000 to 400,000 clones are present, 85% to 90% being singletons, with the ten largest covering roughly 2.9%. This record comes from a study of blood T cell repertoires in COVID-19. For the study at large: The origin of the acute and convalescent COVID-19 samples was the United States, Italy and Spain. PBMCs, B-cell-depleted T cells, or T cells provided the cDNA or gDNA that made up the material.

Sequencing input: peripheral blood. The clonotype was recovered from a woman aged 25 to 45 with COVID-19, enrolled during active disease.

The CDR3: CASSLGDRGQRAFF. The CDR3 DNA follows: TGTGCCAGCAGTTTGGGCGACAGGGGGCAACGAGCTTTCTTT. This chain links TRBV28 with TRBJ1-1, with 10 positions matching TRBD1. The V gene end was trimmed by 3 bases and the J gene end by 10 bases; junction bases not matched to a gene: 8. CDR1 and CDR2 from the germline V gene are MDHEN and SYDVKM. CDR3 length: 14 residues.